This entry lists 27 T cell receptor beta chains sequenced from one sample in a study of T cells expressing NK-cell markers. TCRdb reworked the 5' RACE reads into one entry per CDR3 protein, no DNA. The sample has about 140,000 distinct CDR3 sequences, and its top ten clones hold around 12%. Sample: blood T cells: a sorted CD56 or NKG2C T cell subset, CD4+ or CD8+ T cells, or bulk PBMC T cells (not recorded which). The receptor source for this set is a man aged 18 to 30 in good health.

The V call is TRBV2, the J call TRBJ2-1; TCRdb proposes TRBD2, but this gene call is untestable without DNA. CDR3 size: 15 residues. Germline V lookup: CDR1 SNHLY, CDR2 FYNNEI. The CDR3: CASPSGRAPRDEQFF.

The genes are TRBV20-1 and TRBJ2-1; TCRdb's D call of TRBD2 is untestable without DNA. Per germline, CDR1 DFQATT and CDR2 SNEGSKA (reference sequence). The length of the CDR3 is 13 residues. The CDR3: CSVSRALGNEQFF.

The rearrangement joins TRBV6-1 to TRBJ2-3; TCRdb's D call, TRBD1, is unchecked because there is no DNA. The germline gives CDR1 MNHNS, CDR2 SASEGT. This CDR3 comprises 15 residues. The CDR3 protein is CASSPRGLGTDTQYF.

The chain couples TRBV2 to TRBJ2-1; TCRdb names TRBD1, which stays unverified in the absence of DNA. The CDR3 length is 15 residues. Germline CDR1 is SNHLY and CDR2 is FYNNEI. CDR3 sequence reads: CASSEGAGWDNEQFF.

The chain recombines TRBV13 with TRBJ1-2; TCRdb indicates TRBD1, and absent DNA this call remains unverified. This CDR3 contains 15 residues. Germline CDR1 reads PRHDT; CDR2 reads FYEKMQ (reference sequence). The CDR3 loop reads CASRQGTGSYYGYTF.

This chain connects TRBV2 to TRBJ2-7. The CDR3 has 12 amino acids. Per the germline V gene, CDR1 is SNHLY and CDR2 is FYNNEI. The CDR3 sequence is CASSDYAYEQYF.

V usage is TRBV9 and J usage is TRBJ1-4; the TCRdb D gene call, TRBD1, has no DNA to confirm it. CDR3 length: 17 amino acids. Germline V gene sequence: CDR1 SGDLS, CDR2 YYNGEE. CDR3 protein: CASSVEQGIATNEKLFF.

The chain employs TRBV6-2 or TRBV6-3 and TRBJ1-5. From germline, CDR1 is MNHEY and CDR2 SVGEGT. The CDR3 contains 13 residues. This CDR3 is CASSYEFNQPQHF.

The rearrangement links TRBV4-3 to TRBJ2-1. Germline V gives CDR1 LGHNA, CDR2 YSLEER. This CDR3 region has 13 residues. CDR3 sequence: CASSQIIGQEQFF.

CDR3 in amino acids: CASSMRGLDFSEDEQFF. V usage is TRBV12-3 or TRBV12-4 and J usage is TRBJ2-1; absent DNA, TCRdb's TRBD2 call cannot be checked. This CDR3 spans 17 amino acids.

V usage is TRBV19 and J usage is TRBJ2-1; TCRdb picks TRBD2, but there is no DNA to check that call. This CDR3 comprises 15 residues. Germline CDR1 LNHDA, CDR2 SQIVND (reference sequence). The CDR3: CASSSRLAGGFEQFF.

The genes are TRBV2 and TRBJ2-2. The CDR3 is made up of 14 amino acids. CDR1 is SNHLY and CDR2 is FYNNEI in the germline V gene. CDR3 amino acids: CASSEGRTTGELFF.

V usage is TRBV19 and J usage is TRBJ2-7; TCRdb's D call of TRBD2 is untestable without DNA. The CDR3 runs to 14 residues. The germline V gene encodes CDR1 LNHDA and CDR2 SQIVND (reference sequence). The CDR3 sequence is CASSLGLASYEQYF.

The chain couples TRBV28 to TRBJ1-5. This CDR3 has 16 residues. Germline assignment: CDR1 MDHEN and CDR2 SYDVKM. The CDR3 protein is CASSLGPEGLNQPQHF.

This chain uses TRBV2 with TRBJ1-1; without DNA, the TCRdb call of TRBD1 cannot be checked. The CDR3 contains 14 residues. The germline gives CDR1 SNHLY, CDR2 FYNNEI. This CDR3 is CASPEQAEETEAFF.

The CDR3 loop is CASSPGTSQVNEQFF. The V and J genes are TRBV3-1 and TRBJ2-1; lacking DNA, the TRBD2 call made by TCRdb goes unchecked. The germline V gene encodes CDR1 LGHDT and CDR2 YNNKEL (reference sequence). CDR3 length: 15 amino acids.

The J gene is TRBJ1-4, the V gene TRBV20-1. The CDR3 is 15 residues long. Germline CDR1 DFQATT, CDR2 SNEGSKA (reference sequence). The CDR3 loop is CSARDPAATNEKLFF.

The CDR3 protein is CSVEGTGGSEKLFF. J is TRBJ1-4 and V is TRBV29-1; the TCRdb D gene call, TRBD1, has no DNA to confirm it. Germline V lookup: CDR1 SQVTM, CDR2 ANQGSEA. There are 14 residues in the CDR3.

The CDR3: CAGYSGRVNEQFF. The chain recombines TRBV7-9 with TRBJ2-1; TCRdb selects TRBD2, and the lack of DNA leaves this call unchecked. This CDR3 spans 13 amino acids. CDR1 is SEHNR, CDR2 FQNEAQ, per germline (reference sequence).

The chain is built from TRBV11-2 and TRBJ1-1. The CDR3 has 12 residues. CDR1 is SGHAT and CDR2 is FQNNGV in the germline V gene. The CDR3 loop reads CASSQTDTEAFF. The full variable domain, its missing parts supplied by reference TRBV11-2 and TRBJ1-1, is EAGVAQSPRYKIIEKRQSVAFWCNPISGHATLYWYQQILGQGPKLLIQFQNNGVVDDSQLPKDRFSAERLKGVDSTLKIQPAKLEDSAVYLCASSQTDTEAFFGQGTRLTVV.

V usage is TRBV11-3 and J usage is TRBJ2-2; TCRdb selects TRBD1, and the lack of DNA leaves this call unchecked. Germline V gives CDR1 SGHNT, CDR2 YENEEA. The CDR3 is made up of 16 amino acids. This chain's CDR3 is CASSPRDSENTGELFF.

V is TRBV11-3 and J is TRBJ1-1; TCRdb designates TRBD1, a call that cannot be tested without DNA. CDR1 SGHNT and CDR2 YENEEA come from the germline V gene. The CDR3 spans 14 residues. CDR3 loop: CASSLGGPNTEAFF.

The chain has TRBV7-8 and TRBJ2-2; TCRdb's D call of TRBD2 is untestable without DNA. Germline CDR1 is SGHVS and CDR2 is FQNEAQ. The CDR3 is 14 amino acids. CDR3 sequence reads: CASSLEAGTGELFF.

This chain connects TRBV27 to TRBJ2-5; as DNA is missing, the TRBD1 call by TCRdb cannot be tested. The CDR3 spans 14 residues. Germline V gene data show CDR1 as MNHEY and CDR2 as SMNVEV (reference sequence). The CDR3 reads CASSLWAGQETQYF.

The chain combines TRBV13 with TRBJ2-7; absent DNA, TCRdb's TRBD2 call cannot be checked. The CDR3 covers 16 residues. Germline V gene sequence: CDR1 PRHDT, CDR2 FYEKMQ (reference sequence). The CDR3 sequence is CASSAGGVRNDYEQYF.

The chain recombines TRBV20-1 with TRBJ1-2. Germline lookup yields CDR1 DFQATT and CDR2 SNEGSKA (reference sequence). The CDR3 runs to 14 residues. The CDR3: CSARDLAGPYGYTF.

The V gene is TRBV20-1, the J gene TRBJ2-3; TCRdb proposes TRBD1, but this gene call is untestable without DNA. CDR1 DFQATT and CDR2 SNEGSKA come from the germline V gene (reference sequence). This CDR3 has 16 residues. CDR3 loop: CSARVRDRDLTDTQYF.